Each of the 27 T cell receptor beta chains below was sequenced from the same sample in a study of long-term antiretroviral therapy in people with HIV. They ran version v3.0 of the immunoSEQ assay at survey level. Assay used: immunoSEQ multiplex PCR; TCRdb lists only in-frame clones, some missing. Counted here are 15,000 to 20,000 clones, roughly 80% occurring once; the ten biggest clones make up about 16%. The specimen comprised unsorted PBMCs, sampled just before starting antiretroviral therapy. The receptor set was obtained from a man between 40 and 49 years old with HIV.

The chain employs TRBV9 and TRBJ1-6; no reliable D call. V was shortened by 4 bases and J by 0 bases, with 8 bases between the two germline ends. Germline V CDR1 and CDR2: SGDLS, YYNGEE. The CDR3 covers 15 residues. CDR3 nucleotides: TGTGCCAGCAGCCCCTCGAGCTCCTATAATTCACCCCTCCACTTT. Translation: CASSPSSSYNSPLHF.

V is TRBV4-1 and J is TRBJ2-3; a weak D match, TRBD1 (6 bases). Germline V gene data show CDR1 as MGHRA and CDR2 as YSYEKL. The V and J ends lost 4 bases and 0 bases respectively, with 17 bases between them. The CDR3 covers 17 residues. CDR3 sequence: CASSLRGMGYSTDTQYF. CDR3 coding DNA: TGCGCCAGCAGCCTTAGGGGGATGGGATATAGCACAGATACGCAGTATTTT.

V gene TRBV5-1 combines with J gene TRBJ1-2; D gene uncertain. The germline V gene has CDR1 SGHRS and CDR2 YFSETQ. This CDR3 spans 15 amino acids. Trimming left V 3 bases short and J 4 bases short, with 16 bases between. This chain's CDR3 is CASSWADGEAYGYTF. CDR3 coding DNA: TGCGCCAGCAGCTGGGCGGATGGGGAGGCCTATGGCTACACCTTC.

V gene TRBV7-9 combines with J gene TRBJ2-4; 9 nucleotides agree with TRBD1. CDR3 length: 17 residues. CDR1 is SEHNR, CDR2 FQNEAQ, per germline (reference sequence). V shed 5 bases, J shed 8 bases, and the junction held 16 bases outside the gene matches. CDR3 coding DNA: TGTGCCAGCAGCCCGACATCGGGACAGGGAAGGGATGACATTCAGTACTTC. Encoded protein: CASSPTSGQGRDDIQYF.

V gene TRBV29-1 combines with J gene TRBJ2-5; no firm D call. Trimming removed 2 bases at V and 2 bases at J, with 18 bases between. The CDR3 runs to 16 residues. Germline CDR1 reads SQVTM; CDR2 reads ANQGSEA. DNA for the CDR3: TGCAGCGTTGAATTGACGTATGTAACGAAACAAGAGACCCAGTACTTC. Protein: CSVELTYVTKQETQYF.

This clone was found a few times. The chain combines TRBV7-8 with TRBJ2-2; D is undetermined. The V gene lost 7 bases and the J gene lost 2 bases, with 11 bases spanning the gap. Germline V gene sequence: CDR1 SGHVS, CDR2 FQNEAQ. The CDR3 sequence is 14 residues long. CDR3 protein: CASTLSGNTGELFF. CDR3 DNA: TGTGCCAGCACCCTCTCGGGTAACACCGGGGAGCTGTTTTTT.

The chain is built from TRBV19 and TRBJ1-5; 8 nucleotides agree with TRBD1. The germline gives CDR1 LNHDA, CDR2 SQIVND (reference sequence). This CDR3 is built from 17 residues. Unmatched junction bases numbered 9, after V lost 3 bases and J lost 2 bases. The CDR3 coding sequence is TGTGCCAGTAGTATCTCTACAGGGGGTTGGGGCAATCAGCCCCAGCATTTT. Its protein product is CASSISTGGWGNQPQHF.

The J gene is TRBJ2-3, the V gene TRBV5-1; the D gene is possibly TRBD1 (6 bases). V was cut by 5 bases and J by 0 bases, with 13 bases left in between. CDR3 length equals 15 residues. The germline gives CDR1 SGHRS, CDR2 YFSETQ. The CDR3 region has the DNA TGCGCCAGCAGGGCCGGGACATCTAGCACAGATACGCAGTATTTT. Translated, it gives CASRAGTSSTDTQYF.

The chain links TRBV6-1 to TRBJ1-2; D is ambiguous. The CDR3 is 13 amino acids. Germline CDR1 and CDR2: MNHNS and SASEGT. Trimming took 3 bases from V and 4 from J, leaving 9 bases between them. The DNA for the CDR3 is TGTGCCAGCAGTGACCTCGGGAGCTATGGCTACACCTTC. Translating it yields CASSDLGSYGYTF.

This clone appeared a few times. This CDR3 is CASSPRQGAGNTIYF. The CDR3 DNA is TGTGCCAGCAGCCCAAGGCAGGGTGCTGGAAACACCATATATTTT. This sequence joins TRBV7-9 and TRBJ1-3, with D perhaps matching TRBD1 (5 bases). V was shortened by 5 bases and J by 2 bases, with 13 bases between the two germline ends. Germline values: CDR1 SEHNR, CDR2 FQNEAQ (reference sequence). There are 15 residues in the CDR3.

The V gene is TRBV6-7, the J gene TRBJ2-7, with 9 bases lining up with TRBD2. TRBV6-7 counts as an open reading frame of uncertain function. Trimming cost V 7 bases and J 2 bases; bases outside gene matches: 15. This CDR3 is 17 amino acids long. The CDR3 sequence: CASTRQAGTSQTYEQYF. The CDR3 DNA reads as TGTGCCAGCACCCGACAAGCCGGGACTAGCCAAACCTACGAGCAGTACTTC.

The chain uses TRBV6-1 and TRBJ1-2; unclear D gene. V was shortened by 2 bases and J by 4 bases, with 14 bases between the two germline ends. CDR3 length: 15 residues. Germline V gene data show CDR1 as MNHNS and CDR2 as SASEGT. In nucleotides, the CDR3 is TGTGCCAGCAGTGAAACGTCCCCTAGACTCTATGGCTACACCTTC. Translated: CASSETSPRLYGYTF.

V and J are TRBV5-6 and TRBJ1-2; D is unresolved. The CDR3 totals 12 residues. The V end was cut by 5 bases, the J end by 5 bases, with 10 bases between. Germline V gene sequence: CDR1 SGHDT, CDR2 YYEEEE. CDR3 in amino acids: CASSSREYGYTF. The CDR3, as DNA: TGTGCCAGCAGTTCAAGAGAGTATGGCTACACCTTC.

This chain connects TRBV11-3 to TRBJ1-1; 7 positions agree with TRBD1. Germline CDR1 is SGHNT and CDR2 is YENEEA. The ends lost 5 bases at V and 5 bases at J; junction bases unmatched: 11. This CDR3 contains 15 residues. CDR3 DNA sequence: TGTGCCAGCAGCCCGAAGATGACAGGGAGTACTGAAGCTTTCTTT. It specifies CASSPKMTGSTEAFF. The entire variable domain, with the rest obtained from reference TRBV11-3 and TRBJ1-1, is as follows: EAGVVQSPRYKIIEKKQPVAFWCNPISGHNTLYWYLQNLGQGPELLIRYENEEAVDDSQLPKDRFSAERLKGVDSTLKIQPAELGDSAVYLCASSPKMTGSTEAFFGQGTRLTVV.

The chain has TRBV30 and TRBJ2-7; D is uncertain. Trimming removed 2 bases at V and 2 bases at J, with 10 bases between. CDR1 GTSNPN and CDR2 SVGIG come from the germline V gene (reference sequence). The CDR3 totals 13 residues. The CDR3: CAWSQDVAYEQYF. The CDR3 nucleotides are TGTGCCTGGAGTCAGGACGTAGCCTACGAGCAGTACTTC.

The V call is TRBV28, the J call TRBJ1-1; D may be TRBD1 (5 bases). The CDR3 totals 11 residues. CDR1 is MDHEN and CDR2 is SYDVKM in the germline V gene. The V gene lost 8 bases and the J gene lost 8 bases, with 12 bases spanning the gap. In DNA form, the CDR3 reads TGTGCCAGCTTCCAGGGCATGGAAGCTTTCTTT. It specifies CASFQGMEAFF.

The chain recombines TRBV29-1 with TRBJ2-7, with D perhaps TRBD1 or TRBD2 (6 bases each). V shed 2 bases and J shed 7 bases, with 12 bases lying between them. The CDR3 has 12 residues. Germline values: CDR1 SQVTM, CDR2 ANQGSEA. The CDR3 DNA reads as TGCAGCGTTGAAAACCAAGGGGGGGAGCAGTACTTC. Translating it yields CSVENQGGEQYF.

The count of this clone is one. The V and J genes are TRBV6-5 and TRBJ2-7, with 8 positions matching TRBD2. Per germline, CDR1 MNHEY and CDR2 SVGAGI. This CDR3 has 15 residues. The V segment lost 2 bases and the J segment 3 bases; nucleotides outside the gene matches: 6. The CDR3: CASSYREGGDYEQYF. In nucleotides, the CDR3 is TGTGCCAGCAGTTACCGGGAGGGAGGGGACTACGAGCAGTACTTC.

V is TRBV29-1 and J is TRBJ2-1; 9 nucleotides agree with TRBD2. Germline-derived CDR1 and CDR2 are SQVTM and ANQGSEA. The CDR3 loop spans 16 amino acids. The V gene end was trimmed by 0 bases and the J gene end by 5 bases; junction bases not matched to a gene: 8. The chain's CDR3 is CSVEDRSSGKHNEQFF. CDR3 nucleotides: TGCAGCGTTGAAGATCGGTCTAGCGGGAAACACAATGAGCAGTTCTTC.

The CDR3 DNA is TGTGCCAGCAGTGCGACAGGGCATAATTCACCCCTCCACTTT. It encodes CASSATGHNSPLHF. This sequence joins TRBV6-1 and TRBJ1-6, with TRBD1 identical over 7 bases. The CDR3 length is 14 residues. Germline assignment: CDR1 MNHNS and CDR2 SASEGT. The J segment lost 5 bases and the V segment lost 4 bases, leaving 2 bases of the junction unmatched.

The chain couples TRBV5-1 to TRBJ2-5; 12 bases agree with TRBD1. The junction had 9 bases not matched to a gene; V was cut back by 1 base and J by 5 bases. This CDR3 has 17 residues. Germline V gene sequence: CDR1 SGHRS, CDR2 YFSETQ. CDR3 in DNA: TGCGCCAGCAGCTTGTCGGGGACAGGGGGCCTACGGGAGACCCAGTACTTC. Protein: CASSLSGTGGLRETQYF.

J is TRBJ2-2 and V is TRBV9, with no clear D. Trimming took off 1 base at V and 1 base at J, with 5 bases between the two ends. CDR3 length: 14 amino acids. Germline V CDR1 and CDR2: SGDLS, YYNGEE. The CDR3 reads CASSVRVNTGELFF. The CDR3 region has the DNA TGTGCCAGCAGCGTAAGGGTGAACACCGGGGAGCTGTTTTTT.

V and J are TRBV5-1 and TRBJ1-4; maybe TRBD1 (6 bases). This CDR3 region has 15 residues. V was trimmed by 0 bases and J by 8 bases, leaving 14 bases between them. Germline V gives CDR1 SGHRS, CDR2 YFSETQ. CDR3 sequence: CASSLGTGLGEKLFF. CDR3 DNA: TGCGCCAGCAGCTTGGGAACAGGGCTGGGGGAAAAACTGTTTTTT.

V is TRBV7-9 and J is TRBJ2-7, with 10 bases aligning to TRBD1. V gave up 5 bases and J gave up 6 bases; unmatched junction bases: 10. This CDR3 has 15 amino acids. Germline lookup yields CDR1 SEHNR and CDR2 FQNEAQ (reference sequence). DNA of the CDR3: TGTGCCAGCAGCGTGACAGGGGGCGATCGGATCGAGCAGTACTTC. Translating it yields CASSVTGGDRIEQYF. Complete variable domain (other parts from reference TRBV7-9 and TRBJ2-7): DTGVSQNPRHKITKRGQNVTFRCDPISEHNRLYWYRQTLGQGPEFLTYFQNEAQLEKSRLLSDRFSAERPKGSFSTLEIQRTEQGDSAMYLCASSVTGGDRIEQYFGPGTRLTVT.

The chain uses TRBV29-1 and TRBJ2-3; D gene ambiguous. Deletions cut 5 bases from V and 4 bases from J, with 16 bases between. Germline V CDR1 and CDR2: SQVTM, ANQGSEA. This CDR3 comprises 14 residues. The CDR3 protein is CSVHRTVVADTQYF. In DNA, the CDR3 is TGCAGCGTTCATAGGACGGTAGTTGCAGATACGCAGTATTTT.

The J gene is TRBJ1-1, the V gene TRBV9; TRBD1 is a possible D gene (6 bases). Germline-derived CDR1 and CDR2 are SGDLS and YYNGEE. This CDR3 is 15 amino acids long. Trimming left V 0 bases short and J 1 base short, with 10 bases between. As DNA, the CDR3 is TGTGCCAGCAGCGTAGGTCCAGGGGAGAACACTGAAGCTTTCTTT. Translating gives CASSVGPGENTEAFF.

This sequence joins TRBV7-3 and TRBJ1-1, with D perhaps TRBD1 (6 bases). The CDR3 loop spans 15 amino acids. V was pared by 5 bases and J by 1 base, with 14 bases between. The germline CDR1 and CDR2 sequences are SGHTA and FQGTGA. The CDR3 sequence is CASSPGRGPNTEAFF. The CDR3 DNA reads TGTGCCAGCAGCCCTGGCCGGGGGCCGAACACTGAAGCTTTCTTT. The full variable domain, in which reference TRBV7-3 and TRBJ1-1 provide the parts outside the CDR3, is GAGVSQTPSNKVTEKGKYVELRCDPISGHTALYWYRQSLGQGPEFLIYFQGTGAADDSGLPNDRFFAVRPEGSVSTLKIQRTERGDSAVYLCASSPGRGPNTEAFFGQGTRLTVV.